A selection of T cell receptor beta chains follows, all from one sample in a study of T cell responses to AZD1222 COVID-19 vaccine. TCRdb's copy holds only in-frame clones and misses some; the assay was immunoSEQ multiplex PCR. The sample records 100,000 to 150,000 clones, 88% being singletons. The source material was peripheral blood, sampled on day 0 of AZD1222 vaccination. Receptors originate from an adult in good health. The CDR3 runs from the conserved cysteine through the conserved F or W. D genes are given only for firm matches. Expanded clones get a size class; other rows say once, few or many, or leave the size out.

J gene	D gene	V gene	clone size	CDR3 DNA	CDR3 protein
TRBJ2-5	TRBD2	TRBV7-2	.	TGTGCCAGCAGCGCGACTAGCGGGGGGGTGTTCCGGGAGACCCAGTACTTC	CASSATSGGVFRETQYF
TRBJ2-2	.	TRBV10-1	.	TGCGCCACCCAGCCGGGGAACACCGGGGAGCTGTTTTTT	CATQPGNTGELFF
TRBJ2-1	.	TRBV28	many	TGTGCCAGCAGTAGGACGGCGGCCTCTACCAATGAGCAGTTCTTC	CASSRTAASTNEQFF
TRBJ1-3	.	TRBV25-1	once	TGTGCCAGCAGTGAGACGACAGACTCACTCTCTGGAAACACCATATATTTT	CASSETTDSLSGNTIYF
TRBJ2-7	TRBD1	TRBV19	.	TGTGCCAGTAGTATCGACAGGGGCTCCTACGAGCAGTACTTC	CASSIDRGSYEQYF
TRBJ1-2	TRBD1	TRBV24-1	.	TGTGCCACCAGTGATCGGGACAGGCGTAACTATGGCTACACCTTC	CATSDRDRRNYGYTF
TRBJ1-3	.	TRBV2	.	TGTGCCAGCGGAAGGCCTCAAGAAGGAAACACCATATATTTT	CASGRPQEGNTIYF
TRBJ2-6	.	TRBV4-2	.	TGTGCCAGCAGCTTTAGGGTTAGTGGGGCCAACGTCCTGACTTTC	CASSFRVSGANVLTF
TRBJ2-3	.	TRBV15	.	TGTGCCACCAGCAGAGAGAGTGGACCCTCCACAGATACGCAGTATTTT	CATSRESGPSTDTQYF
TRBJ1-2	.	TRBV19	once	TGTGCCAGTAGTATAGGGCCAGGGGCTGGGAATGGCTACACCTTC	CASSIGPGAGNGYTF
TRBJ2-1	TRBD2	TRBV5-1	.	TGCGCCAGCAGCTTGGCCTCGGGGGGGCCATATGAGCAGTTCTTC	CASSLASGGPYEQFF
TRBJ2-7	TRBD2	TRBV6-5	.	TGTGCCAGCGGCTCGCGGGAGGGCGCCTACGAGCAGTACTTC	CASGSREGAYEQYF
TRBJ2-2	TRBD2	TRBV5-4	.	TGTGCCAGCAGCGGACGGGGGGGCCTAGCCGGGGAGCTGTTTTTT	CASSGRGGLAGELFF
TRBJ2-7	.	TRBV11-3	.	TGTGCCAGCAGCTTAGAGGGGGGCTTTGGCAACTACGAGCAGTACTTC	CASSLEGGFGNYEQYF
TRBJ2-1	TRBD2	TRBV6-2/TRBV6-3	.	TGTGCCAGCAGTTCCTCTAGCGGGGGTGGCAATGAGCAGTTCTTC	CASSSSSGGGNEQFF
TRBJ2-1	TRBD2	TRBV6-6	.	TGTGCCAGCAGTTTCCAGCGGGGGCAGTTCTTC	CASSFQRGQFF
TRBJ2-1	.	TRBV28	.	TGTGCCAGCAGGCTACGGGGGGCAGGCAATGAGCAGTTCTTC	CASRLRGAGNEQFF
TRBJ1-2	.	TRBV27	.	TGTGCCAGCAGTTTATCCAGGGACGCTGGCTACACCTTC	CASSLSRDAGYTF
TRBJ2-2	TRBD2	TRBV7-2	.	TGTGCCAGCAGCTCTAGCGGGGGAGGACACACCGGGGAGCTGTTTTTT	CASSSSGGGHTGELFF
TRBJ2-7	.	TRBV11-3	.	TGTGCCAGCAGCTTGTTAGGTCCCGGCGAGCAGTACTTC	CASSLLGPGEQYF
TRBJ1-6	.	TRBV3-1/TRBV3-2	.	TGTGCCAGCAGCCAAGCCGGGGCCTTTAATTCACCCCTCCACTTT	CASSQAGAFNSPLHF
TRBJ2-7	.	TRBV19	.	TGTGCCAGTAGTCCGGACAGCTTCTACGAGCAGTACTTC	CASSPDSFYEQYF
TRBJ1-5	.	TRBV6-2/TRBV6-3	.	TGTGCCAGCAGTCAACCCCAGGGGAATCAGCCCCAGCATTTT	CASSQPQGNQPQHF
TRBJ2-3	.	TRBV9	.	TGTGCCAGCAGCGTAGGTGGTGGGGGCGGCGATACGCAGTATTTT	CASSVGGGGGDTQYF
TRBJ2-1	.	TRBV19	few	TGTGCCAGTAGTATCCCAGAACAGGGATTCAATGAGCAGTTCTTC	CASSIPEQGFNEQFF
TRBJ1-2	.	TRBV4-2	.	TGTGCCAGCAGCCAAGAAATGACAGAGTATGGCTACACCTTC	CASSQEMTEYGYTF
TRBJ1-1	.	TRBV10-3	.	TGTGCCATCAAGACAGGCGACACTGAAGCTTTCTTT	CAIKTGDTEAFF
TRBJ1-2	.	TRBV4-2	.	TGTGCCAGCAGCCAAGTTGAGTGGGGTACTAACTATGGCTACACCTTC	CASSQVEWGTNYGYTF
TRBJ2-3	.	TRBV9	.	TGTGCCAGCACCACCACTGGGTCCCCAGCAGCAGATACGCAGTATTTT	CASTTTGSPAADTQYF
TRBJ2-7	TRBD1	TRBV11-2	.	TGTGCCAGCAGCTCGTACCGGGACAGGGCCTACGAGCAGTACTTC	CASSSYRDRAYEQYF
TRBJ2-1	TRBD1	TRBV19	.	TGTGCCAGAAGAGGGGGCAGCTCCTACAATGAGCAGTTCTTC	CARRGGSSYNEQFF
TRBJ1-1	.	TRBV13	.	TGTGCCAGCAGCTTAGGGCTCCCGAACACTGAAGCTTTCTTT	CASSLGLPNTEAFF
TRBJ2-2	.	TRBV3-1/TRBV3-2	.	TGTGCCAGCAGCCACCTTGCCAAAAACACCGGGGAGCTGTTTTTT	CASSHLAKNTGELFF
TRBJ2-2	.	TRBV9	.	TGTGCCAGCAGCCCCAACAGGGATGTGAGGACCGGGGAGCTGTTTTTT	CASSPNRDVRTGELFF
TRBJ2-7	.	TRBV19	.	TGTGCCAGTAGGGGGTCCCCCACTCACTACGAGCAGTACTTC	CASRGSPTHYEQYF
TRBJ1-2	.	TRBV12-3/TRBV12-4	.	TGTGCCAGCAGTTTACGGGAAAAGTATGGCTACACCTTC	CASSLREKYGYTF
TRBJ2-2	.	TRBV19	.	TGTGCCAGTACGGTAGTTAACACCGGGGAGCTGTTTTTT	CASTVVNTGELFF
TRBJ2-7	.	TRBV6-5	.	TGTGCCAGCAACAAATATCAGGGGAAGGAGGGCGAGCAGTACTTC	CASNKYQGKEGEQYF
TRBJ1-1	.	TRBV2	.	TGTGCCAGCAGTGGGCCTAGACAGGACCTGAACACTGAAGCTTTCTTT	CASSGPRQDLNTEAFF
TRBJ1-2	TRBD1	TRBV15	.	TGTGCCACCAGCAGAGTGCCCCGGGACAGGGGGCTCTATGGCTACACCTTC	CATSRVPRDRGLYGYTF
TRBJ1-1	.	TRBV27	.	TGTGCCAGCAGTGACGGAGGTTTCGGAAGGAACACTGAAGCTTTCTTT	CASSDGGFGRNTEAFF
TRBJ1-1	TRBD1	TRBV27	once	TGTGCCAGCAAGGGACAGGGGATAGGGGCTTTCTTT	CASKGQGIGAFF